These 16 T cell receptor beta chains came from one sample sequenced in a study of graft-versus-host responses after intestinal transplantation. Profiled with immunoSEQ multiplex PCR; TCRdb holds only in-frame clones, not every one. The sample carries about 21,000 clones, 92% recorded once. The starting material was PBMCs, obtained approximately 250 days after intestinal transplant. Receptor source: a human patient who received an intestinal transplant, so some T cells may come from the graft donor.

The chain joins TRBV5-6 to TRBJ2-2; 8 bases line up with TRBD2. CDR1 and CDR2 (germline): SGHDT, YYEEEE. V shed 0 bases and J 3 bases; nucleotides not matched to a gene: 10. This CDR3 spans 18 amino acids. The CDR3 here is CASSLVSAGVGDTGELFF. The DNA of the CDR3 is TGTGCCAGCAGCTTGGTCTCAGCGGGAGTTGGTGACACCGGGGAGCTGTTTTTT.

The DNA of the CDR3 is TGTGCCACCGGGCTCGGGTTTGGCTACACCTTC. Its protein is CATGLGFGYTF. The chain has TRBV15 and TRBJ1-2; the D is unclear. CDR1 and CDR2 from the germline V gene are LNHNV and YYDKDF (reference sequence). The CDR3 is made up of 11 amino acids. The V gene lost 8 bases and the J gene lost 7 bases, with 11 bases spanning the gap.

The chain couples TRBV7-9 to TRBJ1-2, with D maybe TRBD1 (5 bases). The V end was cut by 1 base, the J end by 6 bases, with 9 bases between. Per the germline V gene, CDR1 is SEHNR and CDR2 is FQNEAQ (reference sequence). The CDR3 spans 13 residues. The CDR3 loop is CASSLEGRNGYTF. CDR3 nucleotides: TGTGCCAGCAGCTTAGAGGGGCGTAATGGCTACACCTTC.

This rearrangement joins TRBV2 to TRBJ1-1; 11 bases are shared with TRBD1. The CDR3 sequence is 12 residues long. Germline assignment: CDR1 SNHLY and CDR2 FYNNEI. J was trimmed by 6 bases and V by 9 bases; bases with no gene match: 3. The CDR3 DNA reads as TGTGCCAGTGGGACAGGGGGACCTGAAGCTTTCTTT. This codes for CASGTGGPEAFF.

The DNA of the CDR3 is TGCGCCAGCACCAACCCCCAAAGCGGTAGCTCCTACAATGAGCAGTTCTTC. It specifies CASTNPQSGSSYNEQFF. The V gene is TRBV4-1, the J gene TRBJ2-1; D is possibly TRBD2 (5 bases). CDR3 length equals 17 residues. CDR1 is MGHRA, CDR2 YSYEKL, per germline. V was shortened by 7 bases and J by 0 bases, with 19 bases between the two germline ends.

The CDR3 bases are TGTGCCAGTAGTATCTATCAGGAGGGGGTTGAAAAACTGTTTTTT. As protein: CASSIYQEGVEKLFF. The V gene is TRBV19, the J gene TRBJ1-4; maybe TRBD1 (6 bases). The CDR3 runs to 15 residues. Germline CDR1 and CDR2: LNHDA and SQIVND (reference sequence). V lost 3 bases and J lost 7, with 15 bases in between. The variable domain in full, with the rest retrieved from reference TRBV19 and TRBJ1-4, is DGGITQSPKYLFRKEGQNVTLSCEQNLNHDAMYWYRQDPGQGLRLIYYSQIVNDFQKGDIAEGYSVSREKKESFPLTVTSAQKNPTAFYLCASSIYQEGVEKLFFGSGTQLSVL.

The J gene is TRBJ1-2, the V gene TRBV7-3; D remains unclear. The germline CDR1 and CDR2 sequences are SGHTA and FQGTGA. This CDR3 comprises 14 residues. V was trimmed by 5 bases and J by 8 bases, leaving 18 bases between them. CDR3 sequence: CASSQDIRVGGYTF. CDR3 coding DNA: TGTGCCAGCAGCCAAGATATCCGGGTTGGAGGCTACACCTTC.

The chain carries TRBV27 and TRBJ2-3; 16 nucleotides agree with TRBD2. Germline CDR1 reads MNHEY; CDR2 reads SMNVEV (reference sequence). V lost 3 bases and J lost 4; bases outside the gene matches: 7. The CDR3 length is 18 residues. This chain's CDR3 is CASSFLGLAGGGADTQYF. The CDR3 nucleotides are TGTGCCAGCAGTTTCTTGGGACTAGCGGGAGGGGGGGCAGATACGCAGTATTTT.

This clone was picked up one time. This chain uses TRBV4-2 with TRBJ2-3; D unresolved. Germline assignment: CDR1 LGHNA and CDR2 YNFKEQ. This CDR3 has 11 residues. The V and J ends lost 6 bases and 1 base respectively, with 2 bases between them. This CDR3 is CASSRTDTQYF. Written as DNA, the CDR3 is TGTGCCAGCAGTCGCACAGATACGCAGTATTTT.

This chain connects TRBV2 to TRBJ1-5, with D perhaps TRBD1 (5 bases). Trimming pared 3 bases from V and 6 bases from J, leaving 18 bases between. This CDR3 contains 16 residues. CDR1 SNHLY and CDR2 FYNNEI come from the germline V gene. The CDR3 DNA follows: TGTGCCAGCAGTGAGGTGCCAGGGAGTAACAGTCAGCCCCAGCATTTT. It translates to CASSEVPGSNSQPQHF.

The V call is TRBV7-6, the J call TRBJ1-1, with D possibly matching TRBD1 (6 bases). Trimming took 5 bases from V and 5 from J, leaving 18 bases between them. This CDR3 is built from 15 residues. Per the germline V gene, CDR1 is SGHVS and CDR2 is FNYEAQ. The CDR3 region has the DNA TGTGCCAGCAGCGCACTACAGGGTGGCGGTACTGAAGCTTTCTTT. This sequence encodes CASSALQGGGTEAFF.

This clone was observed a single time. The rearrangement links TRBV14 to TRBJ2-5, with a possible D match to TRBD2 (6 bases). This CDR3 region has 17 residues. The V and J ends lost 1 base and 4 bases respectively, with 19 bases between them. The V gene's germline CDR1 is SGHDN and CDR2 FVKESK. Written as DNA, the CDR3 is TGTGCCAGCAGCCAAGTGCTTACAGGTCGGGGAGGAGAGACCCAGTACTTC. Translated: CASSQVLTGRGGETQYF. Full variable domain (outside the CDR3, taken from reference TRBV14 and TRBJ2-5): EAGVTQFPSHSVIEKGQTVTLRCDPISGHDNLYWYRRVMGKEIKFLLHFVKESKQDESGMPNNRFLAERTGGTYSTLKVQPAELEDSGVYFCASSQVLTGRGGETQYFGPGTRLLVL.

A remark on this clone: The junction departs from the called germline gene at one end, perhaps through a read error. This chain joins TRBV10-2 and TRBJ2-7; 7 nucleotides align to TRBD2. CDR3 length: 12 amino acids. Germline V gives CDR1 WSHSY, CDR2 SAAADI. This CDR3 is CASSDPGGGPSF. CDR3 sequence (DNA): TGCGCCAGCAGTGACCCCGGGGGAGGGCCCTCCTTC.

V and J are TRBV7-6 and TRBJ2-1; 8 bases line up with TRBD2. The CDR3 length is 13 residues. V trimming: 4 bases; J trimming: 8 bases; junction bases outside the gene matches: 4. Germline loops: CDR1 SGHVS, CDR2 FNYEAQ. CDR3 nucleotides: TGTGCCAGCAGCTATGGACTAGCCGATGAGCAGTTCTTC. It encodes CASSYGLADEQFF.

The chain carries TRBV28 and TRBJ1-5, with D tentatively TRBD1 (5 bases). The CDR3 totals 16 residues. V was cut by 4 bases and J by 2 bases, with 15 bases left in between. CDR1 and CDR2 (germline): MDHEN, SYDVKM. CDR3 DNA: TGTGCCAGCAGTTCGTCAGGGTTTGGGGGCAATCAGCCCCAGCATTTT. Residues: CASSSSGFGGNQPQHF.

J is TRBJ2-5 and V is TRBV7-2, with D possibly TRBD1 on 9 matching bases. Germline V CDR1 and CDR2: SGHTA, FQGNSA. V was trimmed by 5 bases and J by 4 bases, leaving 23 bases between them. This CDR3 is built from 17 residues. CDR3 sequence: CASSPYGGDRVGETQYF. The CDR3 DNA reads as TGTGCCAGCAGCCCATACGGGGGGGACAGGGTAGGAGAGACCCAGTACTTC.